This T cell receptor (beta chain) was sequenced in a study of OX40 agonist ivuxolimab in advanced cancers. General observations from the study: At doses 0.1 to 3.0 mg/kg, CD4+ and CD8+ clones expanded.

Method: immunoSEQ multiplex PCR; TCRdb's copy keeps in-frame clones and lacks some. Among about 61,000 clones listed, approximately 86% were seen once. For this clone: Its antigen is unknown.

This clonotype originated in an adult with an advanced solid tumor such as melanoma, head and neck, liver or kidney cancer. Sample: CD4+ or CD8+ T cells sorted from blood, taken in a trial of the OX40 agonist ivuxolimab.

CDR3 sequence (DNA): TGTGCCAGCAGTCCAACAGGGGAAGAAGGAAACACCATATATTTT. Encoded protein: CASSPTGEEGNTIYF. The chain uses TRBV6-1 and TRBJ1-3, with 7 nucleotides matching TRBD1. The length of the CDR3 is 15 residues. CDR1 is MNHNS, CDR2 SASEGT, per germline. V lost 5 bases to trimming and J lost 4 bases; unmatched junction nucleotides: 8.